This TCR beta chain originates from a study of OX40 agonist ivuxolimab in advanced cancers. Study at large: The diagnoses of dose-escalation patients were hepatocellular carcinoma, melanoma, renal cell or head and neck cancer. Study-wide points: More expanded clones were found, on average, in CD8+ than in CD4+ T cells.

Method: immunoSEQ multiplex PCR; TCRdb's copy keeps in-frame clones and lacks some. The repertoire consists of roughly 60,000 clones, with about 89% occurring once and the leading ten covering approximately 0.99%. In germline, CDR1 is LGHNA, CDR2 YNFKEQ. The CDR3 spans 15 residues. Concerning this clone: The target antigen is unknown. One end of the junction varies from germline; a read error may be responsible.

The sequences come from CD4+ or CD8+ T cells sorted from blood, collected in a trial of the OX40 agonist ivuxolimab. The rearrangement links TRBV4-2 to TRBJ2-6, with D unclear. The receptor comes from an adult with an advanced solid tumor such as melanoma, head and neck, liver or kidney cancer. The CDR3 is CASSQEVAGANVLTF. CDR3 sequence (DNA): TGTGCCAGCAGCCAAGAGGTAGCTGGCGCCAACGTCCTGACTTTC.